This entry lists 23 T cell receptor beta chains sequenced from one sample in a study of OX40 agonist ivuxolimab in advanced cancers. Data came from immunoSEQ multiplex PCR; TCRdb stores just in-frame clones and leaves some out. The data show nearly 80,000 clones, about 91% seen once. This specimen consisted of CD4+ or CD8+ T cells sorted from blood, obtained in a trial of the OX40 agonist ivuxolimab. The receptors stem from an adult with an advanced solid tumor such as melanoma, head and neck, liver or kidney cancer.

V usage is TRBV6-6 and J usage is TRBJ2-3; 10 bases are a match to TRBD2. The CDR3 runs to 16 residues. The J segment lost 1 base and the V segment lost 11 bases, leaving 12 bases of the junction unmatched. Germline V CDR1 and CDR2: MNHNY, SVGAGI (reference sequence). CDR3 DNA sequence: TGTGCCGCATCCGGCTCGGGGACTAGCGGCACAGATACGCAGTATTTT. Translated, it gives CAASGSGTSGTDTQYF.

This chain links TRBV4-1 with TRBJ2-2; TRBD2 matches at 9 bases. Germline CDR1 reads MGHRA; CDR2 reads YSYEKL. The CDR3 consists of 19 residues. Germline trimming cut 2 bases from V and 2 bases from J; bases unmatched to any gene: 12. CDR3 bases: TGCGCCAGCAGCCAATTCCCCCTCGATAGCGGGAGTAACACCGGGGAGCTGTTTTTT. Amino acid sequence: CASSQFPLDSGSNTGELFF.

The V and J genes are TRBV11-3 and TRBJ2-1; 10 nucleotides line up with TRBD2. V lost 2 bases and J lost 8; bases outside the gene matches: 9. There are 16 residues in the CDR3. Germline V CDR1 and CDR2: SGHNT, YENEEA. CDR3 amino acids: CASSLSLAGDSYEQFF. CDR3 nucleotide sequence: TGTGCCAGCAGCTTATCGCTAGCGGGAGATTCTTATGAGCAGTTCTTC.

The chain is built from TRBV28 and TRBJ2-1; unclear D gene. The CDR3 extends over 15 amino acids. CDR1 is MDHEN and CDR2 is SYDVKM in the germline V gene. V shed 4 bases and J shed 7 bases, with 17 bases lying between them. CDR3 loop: CASSSSELHKNEQFF. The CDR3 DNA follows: TGTGCCAGCAGTTCTAGTGAACTCCACAAAAATGAGCAGTTCTTC.

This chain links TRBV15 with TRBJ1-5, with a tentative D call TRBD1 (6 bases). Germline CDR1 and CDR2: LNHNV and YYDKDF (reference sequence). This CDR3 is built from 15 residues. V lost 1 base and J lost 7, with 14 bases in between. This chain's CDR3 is CATSRATGFVQPQHF. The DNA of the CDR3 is TGTGCCACCAGCAGAGCTACAGGGTTCGTCCAGCCCCAGCATTTT. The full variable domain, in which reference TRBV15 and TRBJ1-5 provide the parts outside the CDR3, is DAMVIQNPRYQVTQFGKPVTLSCSQTLNHNVMYWYQQKSSQAPKLLFHYYDKDFNNEADTPDNFQSRRPNTSFCFLDIRSPGLGDTAMYLCATSRATGFVQPQHFGDGTRLSIL.

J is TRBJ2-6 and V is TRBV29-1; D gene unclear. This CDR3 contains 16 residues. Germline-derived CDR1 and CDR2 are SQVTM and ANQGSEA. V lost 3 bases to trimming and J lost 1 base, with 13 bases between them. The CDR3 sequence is CSVDGLAASGANVLTF. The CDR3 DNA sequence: TGCAGCGTTGACGGTTTGGCGGCGTCTGGGGCCAACGTCCTGACTTTC.

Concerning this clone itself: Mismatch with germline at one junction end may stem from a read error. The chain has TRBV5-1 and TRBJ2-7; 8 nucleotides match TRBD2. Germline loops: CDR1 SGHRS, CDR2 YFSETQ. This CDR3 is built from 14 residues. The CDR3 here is CASSLGRTSPEQYF. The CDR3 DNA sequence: TGCGCCAGCAGTTTGGGTCGGACTAGCCCCGAGCAGTACTTC.

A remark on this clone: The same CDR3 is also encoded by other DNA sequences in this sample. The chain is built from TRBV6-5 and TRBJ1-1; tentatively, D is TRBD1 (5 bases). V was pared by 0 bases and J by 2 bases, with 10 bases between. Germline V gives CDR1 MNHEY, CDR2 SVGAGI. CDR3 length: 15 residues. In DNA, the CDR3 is TGTGCCAGCAGTTACTCGAGAAGGGGTAACACTGAAGCTTTCTTT. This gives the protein CASSYSRRGNTEAFF.

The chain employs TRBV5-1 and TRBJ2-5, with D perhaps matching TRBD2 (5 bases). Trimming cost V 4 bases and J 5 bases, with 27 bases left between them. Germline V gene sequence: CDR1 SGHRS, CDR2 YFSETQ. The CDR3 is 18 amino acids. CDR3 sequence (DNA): TGCGCCAGCAGCCGTACCGGTGGAGCGGAGGCCGGTTGGGAGACCCAGTACTTC. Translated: CASSRTGGAEAGWETQYF.

The CDR3 nucleotides read TGTGCCAGTAGTACCGGACAGACCTACGAGCAGTACTTC. Protein product: CASSTGQTYEQYF. This chain uses TRBV19 with TRBJ2-7; D may be TRBD1 (6 bases). CDR1 and CDR2 from the germline V gene are LNHDA and SQIVND (reference sequence). Between the trimmed V and J ends, which lost 4 bases and 2 bases, there was a span of 9 bases. This CDR3 has 13 amino acids.

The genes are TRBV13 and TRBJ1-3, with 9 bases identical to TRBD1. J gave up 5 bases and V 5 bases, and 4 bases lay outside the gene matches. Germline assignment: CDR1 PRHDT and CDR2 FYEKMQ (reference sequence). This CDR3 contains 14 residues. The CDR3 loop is CASSTQGARNTIYF. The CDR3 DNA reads TGTGCCAGCAGCACACAGGGGGCGCGAAACACCATATATTTT.

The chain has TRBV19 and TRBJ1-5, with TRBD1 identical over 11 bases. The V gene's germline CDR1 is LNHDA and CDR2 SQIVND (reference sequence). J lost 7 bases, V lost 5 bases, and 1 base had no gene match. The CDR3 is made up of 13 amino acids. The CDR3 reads CASSGQGAQPQHF. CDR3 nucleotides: TGTGCCAGTAGTGGACAGGGGGCGCAGCCCCAGCATTTT.

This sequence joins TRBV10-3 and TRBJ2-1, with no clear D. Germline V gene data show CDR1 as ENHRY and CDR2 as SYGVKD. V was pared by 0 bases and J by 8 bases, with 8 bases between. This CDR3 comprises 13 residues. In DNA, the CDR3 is TGTGCCATCAGTGAGTCCTCTAGAGATGAGCAGTTCTTC. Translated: CAISESSRDEQFF.

For the CDR3, the DNA is TGCGCCAGCAGCCCTAGGGACCTCTATGGCTACACCTTC. Translation gives CASSPRDLYGYTF. The V gene is TRBV4-1, the J gene TRBJ1-2; possible D gene TRBD1, 5 bases. The germline gives CDR1 MGHRA, CDR2 YSYEKL. This CDR3 region has 13 residues. V lost 4 bases and J lost 4, with 10 bases in between.

The CDR3: CASSESTGRETQYF. CDR3 DNA sequence: TGCGCCAGCAGTGAGTCGACAGGAAGAGAGACCCAGTACTTC. The rearrangement links TRBV10-1 to TRBJ2-5; TRBD1 is a possible D gene (6 bases). The V end lost 0 bases, the J end lost 4 bases, and 9 bases lay between the germline ends. CDR1 WNHNN and CDR2 SYGVQD come from the germline V gene (reference sequence). This CDR3 region has 14 residues.

CDR3 in amino acids: CASSGQALAKNIQYF. The CDR3 bases are TGTGCCAGCAGTGGGCAGGCGCTAGCCAAAAACATTCAGTACTTC. The genes are TRBV6-1 and TRBJ2-4; unclear D gene. Trimming shortened V by 4 bases and J by 0 bases, and 10 bases separated the two germline ends. CDR3 length: 15 residues. Germline CDR1 and CDR2: MNHNS and SASEGT.

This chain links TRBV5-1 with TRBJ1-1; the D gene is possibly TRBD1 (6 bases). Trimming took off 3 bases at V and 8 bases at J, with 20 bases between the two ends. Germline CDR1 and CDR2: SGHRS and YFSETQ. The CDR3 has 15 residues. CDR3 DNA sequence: TGCGCCAGCAGCTCCTCCATACAGGGAAGGGCCGAAGCTTTCTTT. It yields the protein CASSSSIQGRAEAFF.

Here the CDR3 DNA reads TGTGCCAGCAGCCCGGGACAGAACACCGGGGAGCTGTTTTTT. This sequence encodes CASSPGQNTGELFF. V gene TRBV7-9 combines with J gene TRBJ2-2; D perhaps matches TRBD1 (6 bases). V was pared by 5 bases and J by 1 base, with 8 bases between. The CDR3 is made up of 14 amino acids. Germline V gene data show CDR1 as SEHNR and CDR2 as FQNEAQ (reference sequence).

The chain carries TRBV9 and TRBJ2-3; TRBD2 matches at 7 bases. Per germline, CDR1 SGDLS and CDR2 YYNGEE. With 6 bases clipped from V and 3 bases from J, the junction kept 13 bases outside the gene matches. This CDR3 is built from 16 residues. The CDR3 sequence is CASTNGGSGLTDTQYF. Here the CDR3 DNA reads TGTGCCAGCACCAATGGAGGTAGCGGGTTAACAGATACGCAGTATTTT. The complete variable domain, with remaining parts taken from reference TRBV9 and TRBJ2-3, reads DSGVTQTPKHLITATGQRVTLRCSPRSGDLSVYWYQQSLDQGLQFLIQYYNGEERAKGNILERFSAQQFPDLHSELNLSSLELGDSALYFCASTNGGSGLTDTQYFGPGTRLTVL.

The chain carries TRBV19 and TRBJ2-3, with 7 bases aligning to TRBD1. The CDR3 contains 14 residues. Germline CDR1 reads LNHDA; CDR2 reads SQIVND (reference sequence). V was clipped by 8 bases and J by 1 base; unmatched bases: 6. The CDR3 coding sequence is TGTGCCAGTGCCAGGGGGATGGGCACAGATACGCAGTATTTT. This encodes CASARGMGTDTQYF.

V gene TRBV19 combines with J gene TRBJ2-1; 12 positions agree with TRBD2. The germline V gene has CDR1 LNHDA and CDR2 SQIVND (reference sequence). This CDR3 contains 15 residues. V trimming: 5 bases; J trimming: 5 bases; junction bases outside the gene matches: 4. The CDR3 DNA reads TGTGCCAGTAGTGTAGGACTAGCGGGGAACAATGAGCAGTTCTTC. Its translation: CASSVGLAGNNEQFF. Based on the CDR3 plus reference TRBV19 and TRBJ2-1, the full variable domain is DGGITQSPKYLFRKEGQNVTLSCEQNLNHDAMYWYRQDPGQGLRLIYYSQIVNDFQKGDIAEGYSVSREKKESFPLTVTSAQKNPTAFYLCASSVGLAGNNEQFFGPGTRLTVL.

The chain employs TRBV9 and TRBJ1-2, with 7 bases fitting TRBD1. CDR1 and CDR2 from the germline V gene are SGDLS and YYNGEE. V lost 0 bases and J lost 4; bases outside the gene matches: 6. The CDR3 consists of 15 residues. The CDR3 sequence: CASSVVPGTVYGYTF. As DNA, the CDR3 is TGTGCCAGCAGCGTAGTACCCGGGACAGTCTATGGCTACACCTTC.

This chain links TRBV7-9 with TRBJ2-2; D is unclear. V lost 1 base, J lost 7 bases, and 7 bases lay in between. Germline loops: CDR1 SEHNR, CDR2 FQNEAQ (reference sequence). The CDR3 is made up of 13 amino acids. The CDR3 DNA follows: TGTGCCAGCAGCTTAGAATCCGGCGGGGAGCTGTTTTTT. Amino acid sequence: CASSLESGGELFF.